A selection of T cell receptor beta chains follows, all from one sample in a study of T cell responses to AZD1222 COVID-19 vaccine. Some clones are missing from TCRdb's copy, which holds only in-frame ones; the method was immunoSEQ multiplex PCR. The sample lists roughly 100,000 clones, 89% occurring once. The input for sequencing was peripheral blood, taken 28 days after the second AZD1222 dose. The origin of the receptors is an adult who received the AZD1222 COVID-19 vaccine. The CDR3 runs from the conserved cysteine through the conserved F or W. A D gene is named only where the DNA matches it firmly. Rows may omit the clone size; those that give it use once, few, many or a size class.

v_call	d_call	j_call	clone_size	cdr3_nt	cdr3_aa
TRBV3-1/TRBV3-2	TRBD2	TRBJ2-2	.	TGTGCCAGCAGCCCGCAAGTCCTAGCGGGAGTGCACGGGGAGCTGTTTTTT	CASSPQVLAGVHGELFF
TRBV6-2/TRBV6-3	.	TRBJ2-4	.	TGTGCCAGCAGTTCCAGGGTTTTAGCCAAAAACATTCAGTACTTC	CASSSRVLAKNIQYF
TRBV7-9	.	TRBJ2-5	.	TGTGCCAGCAGCTTAGGGAGGTTAGAGACCCAGTACTTC	CASSLGRLETQYF
TRBV28	.	TRBJ1-5	.	TGTGCCAGCAGTTTAGGGAAGGGTTCGGGCAATCAGCCCCAGCATTTT	CASSLGKGSGNQPQHF
TRBV5-6	.	TRBJ1-2	.	TGTGCCAGCAGCTTGGCCGGGGGACTGGAAGGCTACACCTTC	CASSLAGGLEGYTF
TRBV7-2	TRBD1	TRBJ1-1	.	TGTGCCAGCAGCTTAAACAGAGCCGGGACAGGGAACCTCGAAGCTTTCTTT	CASSLNRAGTGNLEAFF
TRBV20-1	.	TRBJ2-7	.	TGCAGTGCTAGTGATGACGGCGATAGCTCCTACGAGCAGTACTTC	CSASDDGDSSYEQYF
TRBV24-1	.	TRBJ2-1	.	TGTGCCACCAGGGAGGAGGGTGAGCAGTTCTTC	CATREEGEQFF
TRBV6-5	.	TRBJ1-5	.	TGTGCCAGCAGTTACTCGAGACGGGACTATCAGCCCCAGCATTTT	CASSYSRRDYQPQHF
TRBV7-3	TRBD1	TRBJ2-3	.	TGTGCCAGCAGCCACGGGACAGGCACAGATACGCAGTATTTT	CASSHGTGTDTQYF
TRBV3-1/TRBV3-2	TRBD2	TRBJ2-5	.	TGTGCCAGCAGCCAAGGAGGTCTAGCGGGAGGACAAGAGACCCAGTACTTC	CASSQGGLAGGQETQYF
TRBV7-3	TRBD2	TRBJ2-5	.	TGTGCCAGCAGCCCAACTGGGACTAGCGTCACGGAGACCCAGTACTTC	CASSPTGTSVTETQYF
TRBV30	.	TRBJ1-5	.	TGTGCCTGGAGTGAAGGGGACTCTGAGCCCCAGCATTTT	CAWSEGDSEPQHF
TRBV7-6	TRBD2	TRBJ2-7	.	TGTGCCAGCAGCCGCACACTAGCGGGAGCCAACGAGCAGTACTTC	CASSRTLAGANEQYF
TRBV28	.	TRBJ2-7	.	TGTGCCAGCAGTTCCCCCCCAAAGGAGCAGTACTTC	CASSSPPKEQYF
TRBV28	.	TRBJ2-3	.	TGTGCCAGCGGTTGGGCGGATACGCAGTATTTT	CASGWADTQYF
TRBV7-3	.	TRBJ2-3	once	TGTGCCAGCAGCGAACGGGGAGGAGCGATCTACACAGATACGCAGTATTTT	CASSERGGAIYTDTQYF
TRBV2	.	TRBJ1-1	few	TGTGCCAGCACCCTACGGGCTGAAGCTTTCTTT	CASTLRAEAFF
TRBV28	TRBD1	TRBJ2-1	.	TGTGCCAGCAGTCCAACAGGGGGTCCCCCCTTTCTTGGCAATGAGCAGTTCTTC	CASSPTGGPPFLGNEQFF
TRBV7-8	TRBD1	TRBJ1-1	once	TGTGCCAGCATCCGACAGGGGGCCAGAACTGAAGCTTTCTTT	CASIRQGARTEAFF
TRBV4-1	.	TRBJ1-5	few	TGCGCCAGCAGCCAAGTTGGGGATCAGCCCCAGCATTTT	CASSQVGDQPQHF
TRBV5-6	.	TRBJ2-7	.	TGTGCCAGCAATACCAACGGGGGCTATGGGGGAGAGCAGTACTTC	CASNTNGGYGGEQYF
TRBV28	.	TRBJ1-1	.	TGTGCCAGCAGCCGACAGTTAAACACTGAAGCTTTCTTT	CASSRQLNTEAFF
TRBV10-3	.	TRBJ2-7	.	TGTGCCACCAATTGGGACCGTAGCTACGAGCAGTACTTC	CATNWDRSYEQYF
TRBV9	TRBD2	TRBJ2-1	.	TGTGCCAGCAGTGCGGGGCTAGCGGGAGGGCCGGGGCACAATGAGCAGTTCTTC	CASSAGLAGGPGHNEQFF
TRBV6-1	TRBD2	TRBJ2-7	.	TGTGCCAGCAGTGAAGAGCCTAGCGGGATCTCCTACGAGCAGTACTTC	CASSEEPSGISYEQYF
TRBV5-1	.	TRBJ2-1	.	TGCGCCAGCAGCCCGATTAAGAGCTCCTACAATGAGCAGTTCTTC	CASSPIKSSYNEQFF
TRBV15	TRBD1	TRBJ2-7	.	TGTGCCACCAGCAAACGCCGGGACAGTTATGACGAGCAGTACTTC	CATSKRRDSYDEQYF
TRBV27	.	TRBJ2-7	.	TGTGCCAGCAGCCTGACCGGACAGCCGAGGGACGAGCAGTACTTC	CASSLTGQPRDEQYF
TRBV28	.	TRBJ2-3	.	TGTGCCAGCGGAATTAGGTTTAGCACAGATACGCAGTATTTT	CASGIRFSTDTQYF
TRBV4-3	.	TRBJ1-4	.	TGCGCCAGCAGCCAAGATGCAACTAATGAAAAACTGTTTTTT	CASSQDATNEKLFF
TRBV3-1/TRBV3-2	.	TRBJ1-2	.	TGTGCCAGCAGCCATGAAAAGAACTATGGCTACACCTTC	CASSHEKNYGYTF
TRBV6-1	TRBD1	TRBJ1-5	.	TGTGCCAGCAGTGGTACAGGGGTCCTCAGCAATCAGCCCCAGCATTTT	CASSGTGVLSNQPQHF
TRBV19	.	TRBJ1-6	.	TGTGCCAGTACTCTACGGGGAGGGGTTCAGAATTCACCCCTCCACTTT	CASTLRGGVQNSPLHF
TRBV28	.	TRBJ2-7	.	TGTGCCAGCAGTTTAGAAATGGGTCCAACAGCATCCTACGAGCAGTACTTC	CASSLEMGPTASYEQYF
TRBV18	.	TRBJ2-5	.	TGTGCCAGCTCTCAGTACCAAGAGACCCAGTACTTC	CASSQYQETQYF
TRBV21-1	.	TRBJ2-7	few	TGTGCCAGCAGCAAAGCTCGAAGTCAGCCCTACGAGCAGTACTTC	CASSKARSQPYEQYF
TRBV9	.	TRBJ2-3	.	TGTGCCAGCAGCGTATGGGATAGCGTCACAGATACGCAGTATTTT	CASSVWDSVTDTQYF
TRBV28	.	TRBJ2-4	.	TGTGCCAGCGCTTGGGGTCTGGCCAAAAACATTCAGTACTTC	CASAWGLAKNIQYF
TRBV27	.	TRBJ1-6	.	TGTGCCAGCAGTTGGGCTCTCAGGGGCCAGGAACCCCTCCACTTT	CASSWALRGQEPLHF
TRBV11-3	.	TRBJ2-5	.	TGTGCCAGCAGCTCCGCGGCCTGGGAGACCCAGTACTTC	CASSSAAWETQYF
TRBV20-1	TRBD1	TRBJ2-3	.	TGCAGTGCTAGTCCCTCGGGACAGGGGGCAAGTCCGTATTTT	CSASPSGQGASPYF
TRBV27	.	TRBJ1-1	once	TGTGCCAGCAGTTCTTTACAGAAATCAAACACTGAAGCTTTCTTT	CASSSLQKSNTEAFF
TRBV11-2	.	TRBJ2-3	.	TGTGCCAGCAGCTTATATAATCAAGATACGCAGTATTTT	CASSLYNQDTQYF
TRBV25-1	.	TRBJ1-1	few	TGTGCCAGCAGAGTACAGGGAGAGAACACTGAAGCTTTCTTT	CASRVQGENTEAFF
TRBV21-1	.	TRBJ2-7	.	TGTGCCAGCAGCAAAGATGGACAGGGAGCCCCCTACGAGCAGTACTTC	CASSKDGQGAPYEQYF
TRBV28	.	TRBJ1-5	.	TGTGCCAGCAGATCAGTAAGGGGCGGTGGCAATCAGCCCCAGCATTTT	CASRSVRGGGNQPQHF
TRBV6-5	TRBD2	TRBJ2-7	.	TGTGCCAGCCGACCTCGGGGTAGCGGGTTCTACGAGCAGTACTTC	CASRPRGSGFYEQYF
TRBV28	.	TRBJ1-1	.	TGTGCCAGCACCCGGGGAAGGAACACTGAAGCTTTCTTT	CASTRGRNTEAFF
TRBV9	.	TRBJ2-3	.	TGTGCCAGCAGCCCCAGTGGGCACCAAAGCACAGATACGCAGTATTTT	CASSPSGHQSTDTQYF
TRBV18	TRBD2	TRBJ2-1	.	TGTGCCAGCTCACCGTTACTAGCGGGAGGGCCCGACAATGAGCAGTTCTTC	CASSPLLAGGPDNEQFF
TRBV5-1	.	TRBJ1-1	.	TGCGCCAGCAGCTGGACAGAGAACACTGAAGCTTTCTTT	CASSWTENTEAFF
TRBV27	.	TRBJ2-1	.	TGTGCCAGCAGTTCACCTATGGAGGGAAATGAGCAGTTCTTC	CASSSPMEGNEQFF
TRBV29-1	TRBD1	TRBJ2-5	.	TGCAGCGTTGACAGGGGGTGGGAGACCCAGTACTTC	CSVDRGWETQYF
TRBV27	.	TRBJ1-1	.	TGTGCCAGCAGCTTGGGGAACACTGAAGCTTTCTTT	CASSLGNTEAFF